Listed below are T cell receptor beta chains from one sample, sequenced in a study of blood T cells in healthy people across ages. TCRdb fed the 5' RACE reads into MiXCR, producing one record per CDR3 protein. This table has about a million distinct CDR3 sequences, 48% appearing once. Sequencing used blood. Receptors were obtained from a man younger than 40 in good health. The conserved cysteine and the conserved F or W are not part of the CDR3 here. D genes are given only for firm matches. Clone size is shown for a subset of rows, as once, few, many or a class of expanded clone.

len	abundance	v_gene	j_gene	d_gene	CDR3aa
12	.	TRBV7-9	TRBJ1-6	.	ASSAQPGQSPLH
13	.	TRBV4-1	TRBJ1-2	.	ASSQDPASPYGYT
12	few	TRBV20-1	TRBJ2-6	.	SARPGSGANVLT
13	.	TRBV6-4	TRBJ2-1	TRBD2	ASSDLSGGYNEQF
10	.	TRBV7-9	TRBJ2-1	.	ASSPLDNEQF
10	.	TRBV12-3/TRBV12-4	TRBJ2-7	.	ASRVGWGEQY
12	.	TRBV27	TRBJ2-1	TRBD2	ASSSAGREGEQF
9	.	TRBV6-5	TRBJ2-5	.	ASSYQRTQY
13	few	TRBV12-3/TRBV12-4	TRBJ2-1	.	ASSFPGTPYNEQF
12	few	TRBV7-9	TRBJ2-7	.	ASSLGQRAYEQY
11	.	TRBV20-1	TRBJ2-1	TRBD1	SPRQGPYNEQF
14	.	TRBV10-2	TRBJ2-3	TRBD2	ASRTRAGGPSDTQY
12	few	TRBV5-6	TRBJ2-3	TRBD1	ASSLLQGADTQY
11	.	TRBV27	TRBJ1-2	.	ASSIAGEHGYT
13	.	TRBV6-4	TRBJ2-2	.	ASSERQGDTGELF
14	.	TRBV14	TRBJ1-2	TRBD1	ASSHLRDRDRGGYT
14	.	TRBV28	TRBJ1-1	TRBD1	ASSPTPGTANTEAF
12	few	TRBV5-5	TRBJ2-7	.	ASSWGTGTYEQY
12	few	TRBV20-1	TRBJ2-5	.	SARDPTGRETQY
10	few	TRBV10-3	TRBJ2-5	.	ATRGPQETQY
13	.	TRBV9	TRBJ1-4	.	ASSADTSSNEKLF
14	.	TRBV11-2	TRBJ2-3	.	ASSLDGATSTDTQY
12	.	TRBV4-3	TRBJ1-1	.	ASSQANSQTWAF
10	few	TRBV4-1	TRBJ2-1	.	ASSQDLGSQF
13	few	TRBV20-1	TRBJ2-1	TRBD2	SARPGLGDGGEQF
13	.	TRBV10-3	TRBJ2-1	TRBD2	AISPGLAVHNEQF
11	.	TRBV7-9	TRBJ2-1	.	ASTPVEYNEQF
13	once	TRBV2	TRBJ2-7	.	ASSDGDLGTYEQY
11	.	TRBV5-1	.	.	ASSVVIAETQY
13	.	TRBV7-9	TRBJ1-1	.	ASSLVGEGNTEAF
16	.	TRBV4-3	TRBJ2-1	TRBD1	ASSQDTGQGVKYNEQF
12	.	TRBV20-1	TRBJ1-2	.	SARAGGISYGYT
11	few	TRBV28	TRBJ2-5	.	ASSPRLLREQY
14	.	TRBV12-3/TRBV12-4	TRBJ2-7	TRBD2	ASRPSSGGFSYEQY